These 8 T cell receptor beta chains came from one sample sequenced in a study of beta chain features in type 1 diabetes. Expressed TCRB transcripts were sequenced because the entire RNA isolate underwent reverse transcription. The protocol was immunoSEQ multiplex PCR, while the TCRdb copy is restricted to in-frame clones and leaves out a portion. The sample yields 200,000 to 250,000 clones, 7.5% to 10% seen once. The sequenced sample was naive CD4+ T cells from blood. The source is a young woman in good health.

In this sample, this clone turned up a few times. V is TRBV5-6 and J is TRBJ1-3; D is possibly TRBD1 (6 bases). The CDR3 runs to 15 residues. Looked up from germline, CDR1 is SGHDT and CDR2 is YYEEEE. V was cut by 7 bases and J by 2 bases, with 16 bases left in between. CDR3 coding DNA: TGTGCCAGCCGGACCAGGGGACGAACTGGAAACACCATATATTTT. Its protein is CASRTRGRTGNTIYF.

In its sample, this clone was seen a few times. CDR3 protein: CSVNNRDRPYGYTF. CDR3 DNA: TGCAGCGTTAACAACCGGGACAGACCTTATGGCTACACCTTC. The V and J genes are TRBV29-1 and TRBJ1-2; 7 bases are a match to TRBD1. V lost 5 bases to trimming and J lost 5 bases; unmatched junction nucleotides: 11. Per the germline V gene, CDR1 is SQVTM and CDR2 is ANQGSEA. CDR3 length: 14 amino acids.

This clone was seen more than once but under ten times. The chain recombines TRBV14 with TRBJ2-7; 8 bases align to TRBD1. Germline assignment: CDR1 SGHDN and CDR2 FVKESK. CDR3 length: 15 residues. Trimming cost V 1 base and J 7 bases; bases outside gene matches: 9. The CDR3 spells CASSQVLRGLREQYF. The CDR3 coding sequence is TGTGCCAGCAGCCAAGTCCTCAGGGGGCTTCGTGAGCAGTACTTC.

This clone was detected only a few times. DNA for the CDR3: TGCGCCAGCCGTAGGACAGGGGCCTACGAGCAGTACTTC. Protein product: CASRRTGAYEQYF. This rearrangement joins TRBV10-2 to TRBJ2-7, with 9 bases lining up with TRBD1. The CDR3 covers 13 residues. Unmatched junction bases numbered 4, after V lost 8 bases and J lost 2 bases. CDR1 is WSHSY, CDR2 SAAADI, per germline.

This sequence joins TRBV25-1 and TRBJ2-1, with 7 bases fitting TRBD2. Germline V gene sequence: CDR1 MGHDK, CDR2 SYGVNS. The CDR3 loop spans 18 amino acids. Trimming removed 4 bases from V and 5 bases from J; junction bases left unmatched: 17. This CDR3 is CASSATLAGGWLNNEQFF. For the CDR3, the DNA is TGTGCCAGCAGTGCTACGTTAGCGGGTGGATGGTTAAACAATGAGCAGTTCTTC. Drawing the rest from reference TRBV25-1 and TRBJ2-1, the complete variable domain is EADIYQTPRYLVIGTGKKITLECSQTMGHDKMYWYQQDPGMELHLIHYSYGVNSTEKGDLSSESTVSRIRTEHFPLTLESARPSHTSQYLCASSATLAGGWLNNEQFFGPGTRLTVL.

This clone was seen a handful of times. The sample contains more than one DNA sequence encoding this CDR3. The rearrangement uses TRBV18 and TRBJ1-2; 8 bases are a match to TRBD1. This CDR3 spans 14 amino acids. Germline V CDR1 and CDR2: KGHSH, LQKENI. Trimming cost V 3 bases and J 2 bases; bases outside gene matches: 2. CDR3 residues: CASSPDRANYGYTF. Here the CDR3 DNA reads TGTGCCAGCTCACCGGACAGGGCAAACTATGGCTACACCTTC.

In this sample, this clone turned up a few times. The chain joins TRBV4-1 to TRBJ1-2; no reliable D call. The CDR3 covers 13 residues. The V end lost 1 base, the J end lost 6 bases, and 9 bases lay between the germline ends. From germline, CDR1 is MGHRA and CDR2 YSYEKL. The CDR3 region is CASSQVPEHGYTF. The CDR3 DNA sequence: TGCGCCAGCAGCCAAGTGCCCGAGCATGGCTACACCTTC.

The chain has TRBV27 and TRBJ1-2; 10 bases align to TRBD1. This CDR3 spans 18 amino acids. Trimming took 7 bases from V and 2 from J; bases not matched to a gene: 16. The germline V gene encodes CDR1 MNHEY and CDR2 SMNVEV (reference sequence). The CDR3 region is CASTPRGTGERLNYGYTF. The CDR3 nucleotides read TGTGCCAGCACCCCTAGAGGGACAGGGGAAAGATTGAACTATGGCTACACCTTC.